This T cell receptor beta chain came from a study of control samples from healthy donors and cancer patients. V shed 3 bases and J 7 bases; nucleotides not matched to a gene: 3. Germline lookup yields CDR1 MDHEN and CDR2 SYDVKM. This CDR3 contains 12 residues. TCRdb keeps only in-frame clones here, not all; method: immunoSEQ multiplex PCR. Here the sample spans around 140,000 clones, around 93% being singletons. This clone has only one observation. The sequenced sample was blood. The J gene is TRBJ2-7, the V gene TRBV28; the match to TRBD2 covers 7 bases. The source is a woman between 45 and 65 years old in good health. The CDR3 DNA follows: TGTGCCAGCAGTTTTGGCGGGGGTGAGCAGTACTTC. Translating gives CASSFGGGEQYF.